This is a list of T cell receptor beta chains from one sample in a study of T cell repertoires and HLA-DP antigens. Generated by immunoSEQ multiplex PCR, the TCRdb table keeps only in-frame clones and is missing some. The sample yields around 100,000 clones, 80% to 95% seen once. These receptors have no known antigen. Sequencing was done on a sample of CD4+ T cells from PBMCs. The receptors were sampled from a woman aged 18 to 35 in good health and CMV-seronegative. Each CDR3 is given with its conserved first and last residue. Clone size is stated in some rows and not others, as once, few, many or a class when expanded.

.,TRBJ2-2,TRBV7-2,CASSLMVNTGELFF
.,TRBJ2-5,TRBV2,CASSRDRVGETQYF
.,TRBJ1-1,TRBV5-8,CASSLGALGTEAFF
.,TRBJ2-2,TRBV2,CASRAGGGPSGELFF
.,TRBJ1-2,TRBV27,CASSLVGGRDGYTF
.,TRBJ2-6,TRBV27,CASSLRVSGANVLTF
.,TRBJ2-1,TRBV5-1,CASSSVGGGSYNEQFF
.,TRBJ1-2,TRBV4-2,CASSQDFGQGVFYGYTF
.,TRBJ1-1,TRBV19,CASSIRQGGTEAFF
.,TRBJ1-6,TRBV25-1,CASSKSGRSYNSPLHF
.,TRBJ2-2,TRBV6-6,CASSPTFANTGELFF
.,TRBJ2-5,TRBV11-3,CASSQHRGQETQYF
once,TRBJ2-1,TRBV6-1,CASREAGNYNEQFF
.,TRBJ1-5,TRBV4-2,CASSQGATGAPNQPQHF
.,TRBJ2-2,TRBV27,CASSRDRVAGELFF
few,TRBJ1-4,TRBV7-2,CASSPALGQGGEKLFF
.,TRBJ1-2,TRBV18,CASSLDRWYGYTF
once,TRBJ2-3,TRBV27,CASSGALAGGKDTQYF
.,TRBJ1-2,TRBV21-1,CASSKGQHGGSNYGYTF
.,TRBJ2-7,TRBV29-1,CSVLAGAYEQYF
.,TRBJ1-2,TRBV5-4,CASSLPGTAGGVTPGYTF
.,TRBJ2-3,TRBV7-8,CASSHRRDLSSTDTQYF
.,TRBJ2-1,TRBV2,CASSGGLAGVHEQFF
.,TRBJ2-3,TRBV9,CASSVEADTQYF
.,TRBJ2-3,TRBV28,CASSDRGTDTQYF
.,TRBJ2-1,TRBV19,CASSTRTVTSYNEQFF
.,TRBJ2-4,TRBV5-6,CASSLAGGAKNIQYF